Listed below are T cell receptor beta chains from one sample, sequenced in a study of blood T cell repertoires in COVID-19. Using immunoSEQ multiplex PCR, the repertoire was profiled, and TCRdb retains in-frame clones only, with some absent. This sample has 180,000 or so clones, with approximately 89% found just once. Sequenced material: peripheral blood. The receptor source for this set is a woman aged 55 to 70 with acute or convalescent COVID-19. Each CDR3 is given with its conserved first and last residue. The order of the fields is D gene, J gene, V gene, clone size, CDR3 protein, CDR3 DNA. A D gene is named only where the DNA matches it firmly. Not all rows give a size; the values are once, few, many and, for expanded clones, a class.

D: TRBD1; J: TRBJ1-6; V: TRBV27; size: NA; CDR3: CASGTPGTANSPLHF; DNA: TGTGCCAGCGGGACTCCCGGGACAGCTAATTCACCCCTCCACTTT
D: NA; J: TRBJ2-2; V: TRBV13; size: NA; CDR3: CASSRPLETGELFF; DNA: TGTGCCAGCAGCAGACCACTAGAGACCGGGGAGCTGTTTTTT
D: TRBD2; J: TRBJ2-5; V: TRBV19; size: NA; CDR3: CASSQDWVAGVTRETQYF; DNA: TGTGCCAGTAGTCAAGATTGGGTAGCGGGAGTGACTCGAGAGACCCAGTACTTC
D: NA; J: TRBJ1-1; V: TRBV5-5; size: NA; CDR3: CASSSIGLGGAEGTEAFF; DNA: TGTGCCAGCAGCTCTATTGGCTTGGGGGGGGCCGAGGGAACTGAAGCTTTCTTT
D: TRBD2; J: TRBJ2-1; V: TRBV2; size: once; CDR3: CARGTSRADEQFF; DNA: TGTGCCAGAGGGACTAGCCGTGCGGATGAGCAGTTCTTC
D: TRBD1; J: TRBJ2-3; V: TRBV24-1; size: NA; CDR3: CATSDPGQGAQYF; DNA: TGTGCCACCAGTGATCCGGGACAGGGGGCGCAGTATTTT
D: NA; J: TRBJ2-2; V: TRBV7-9; size: NA; CDR3: CASSFEREELFF; DNA: TGTGCCAGCAGCTTCGAGAGGGAGGAGCTGTTTTTT
D: NA; J: TRBJ2-5; V: TRBV5-4; size: NA; CDR3: CASSPGHSSPQETQYF; DNA: TGTGCCAGCAGCCCCGGACACTCATCCCCTCAAGAGACCCAGTACTTC
D: NA; J: TRBJ1-2; V: TRBV4-1; size: NA; CDR3: CASSQASGNTNYGYTF; DNA: TGCGCCAGCAGCCAAGCTTCAGGGAATACTAACTATGGCTACACCTTC
D: NA; J: TRBJ1-1; V: TRBV5-4; size: NA; CDR3: CASSLDRSSTEAFF; DNA: TGTGCCAGCAGCTTGGACAGGAGCTCCACTGAAGCTTTCTTT
D: NA; J: TRBJ2-2; V: TRBV29-1; size: NA; CDR3: CSVDKRAGELFF; DNA: TGCAGCGTTGATAAGAGAGCCGGGGAGCTGTTTTTT
D: TRBD1; J: TRBJ1-1; V: TRBV18; size: NA; CDR3: CASSPGYRGHTEAFF; DNA: TGTGCCAGCTCACCGGGGTACAGGGGTCACACTGAAGCTTTCTTT
D: TRBD1; J: TRBJ1-2; V: TRBV3-1/TRBV3-2; size: NA; CDR3: CASSLGQHYGYTF; DNA: TGTGCCAGCAGCCTGGGACAGCACTATGGCTACACCTTC
D: NA; J: TRBJ1-5; V: TRBV28; size: NA; CDR3: CASSLWGGNQPQHF; DNA: TGTGCCAGCAGTTTATGGGGGGGTAATCAGCCCCAGCATTTT
D: TRBD1; J: TRBJ1-5; V: TRBV19; size: NA; CDR3: CASRPGQGYGQPQHF; DNA: TGTGCCAGTAGGCCGGGACAGGGGTATGGTCAGCCCCAGCATTTT
D: TRBD1; J: TRBJ1-6; V: TRBV14; size: NA; CDR3: CASSDSGGWSSYNSPLHF; DNA: TGTGCCAGCAGCGATTCAGGGGGTTGGAGCTCCTATAATTCACCCCTCCACTTT
D: TRBD1; J: TRBJ1-1; V: TRBV12-3/TRBV12-4; size: NA; CDR3: CASTQDRVTEAFF; DNA: TGTGCCAGCACTCAAGACAGGGTGACTGAAGCTTTCTTT
D: NA; J: TRBJ2-1; V: TRBV5-6; size: NA; CDR3: CASSSVGQPYNEQFF; DNA: TGTGCCAGCAGCTCGGTAGGACAACCATACAATGAGCAGTTCTTC
D: TRBD2; J: TRBJ2-3; V: TRBV29-1; size: NA; CDR3: CSVATAGGRTDTQYF; DNA: TGCAGCGTTGCGACGGCGGGAGGGCGCACAGATACGCAGTATTTT
D: NA; J: TRBJ2-5; V: TRBV18; size: NA; CDR3: CASSLASKETQYF; DNA: TGTGCCAGCTCACTGGCCAGTAAAGAGACCCAGTACTTC
D: NA; J: TRBJ2-2; V: TRBV10-3; size: NA; CDR3: CAIRASMAIGDTGELFF; DNA: TGTGCCATCAGGGCGTCAATGGCCATAGGAGACACCGGGGAGCTGTTTTTT
D: NA; J: TRBJ2-5; V: TRBV7-2; size: NA; CDR3: CASSSLGHLLETQYF; DNA: TGTGCCAGCAGCTCCCTAGGACACCTTTTAGAGACCCAGTACTTC
D: NA; J: TRBJ2-7; V: TRBV5-1; size: NA; CDR3: CASSLAVYSSYEQYF; DNA: TGCGCCAGCAGCTTGGCCGTGTATAGCTCCTACGAGCAGTACTTC
D: NA; J: TRBJ2-5; V: TRBV7-2; size: NA; CDR3: CASSLGAVETQYF; DNA: TGTGCCAGCAGCTTAGGGGCAGTCGAGACCCAGTACTTC
D: TRBD1; J: TRBJ1-2; V: TRBV27; size: NA; CDR3: CASSLRPPRTGGGYTF; DNA: TGTGCCAGCAGTTTACGACCCCCCCGGACAGGGGGCGGCTACACCTTC
D: NA; J: TRBJ1-1; V: TRBV18; size: few; CDR3: CASSPMEGTEAFF; DNA: TGTGCCAGCTCACCTATGGAGGGAACTGAAGCTTTCTTT
D: TRBD2; J: TRBJ2-2; V: TRBV23-1; size: NA; CDR3: CASTLGGYGTGELFF; DNA: TGCGCCAGCACCCTCGGGGGGTACGGCACCGGGGAGCTGTTTTTT
D: NA; J: TRBJ2-1; V: TRBV24-1; size: once; CDR3: CATSGPSSYNEQFF; DNA: TGTGCCACCAGTGGGCCAAGCTCCTACAATGAGCAGTTCTTC
D: NA; J: TRBJ1-5; V: TRBV15; size: NA; CDR3: CATSRDLANQPQHF; DNA: TGTGCCACCAGCAGAGATCTGGCCAATCAGCCCCAGCATTTT
D: TRBD1; J: TRBJ2-1; V: TRBV24-1; size: NA; CDR3: CATRGTGFYNEQFF; DNA: TGTGCCACCCGCGGGACAGGATTCTACAATGAGCAGTTCTTC
D: NA; J: TRBJ2-5; V: TRBV18; size: NA; CDR3: CASSPPGNRPMETQYF; DNA: TGTGCCAGCTCACCACCGGGAAACAGGCCTATGGAGACCCAGTACTTC
D: NA; J: TRBJ2-1; V: TRBV6-5; size: few; CDR3: CASSPRLSSYNEQFF; DNA: TGTGCCAGCAGTCCCCGACTGAGCTCCTACAATGAGCAGTTCTTC
D: NA; J: TRBJ2-1; V: TRBV12-5; size: NA; CDR3: CASGRIVSNEQFF; DNA: TGTGCTAGTGGTCGTATAGTTTCCAATGAGCAGTTCTTC
D: NA; J: TRBJ1-4; V: TRBV11-2; size: NA; CDR3: CASSLVNSPNEKLFF; DNA: TGTGCCAGCAGCTTAGTTAACAGTCCGAATGAAAAACTGTTTTTT
D: TRBD1; J: TRBJ1-3; V: TRBV12-3/TRBV12-4; size: NA; CDR3: CASSLTGGNTIYF; DNA: TGTGCCAGCAGTTTGACAGGGGGCAACACCATATATTTT
D: NA; J: TRBJ1-2; V: TRBV5-4; size: NA; CDR3: CASSFFGGLGYTF; DNA: TGTGCCAGCAGCTTTTTCGGGGGGCTTGGCTACACCTTC
D: NA; J: TRBJ1-1; V: TRBV30; size: NA; CDR3: CAWRRKSTEAFF; DNA: TGTGCCTGGAGGAGGAAGAGTACTGAAGCTTTCTTT
D: TRBD1; J: TRBJ1-1; V: TRBV30; size: NA; CDR3: CAWSSRGDTEAFF; DNA: TGTGCCTGGAGCTCCAGGGGGGACACTGAAGCTTTCTTT
D: TRBD1; J: TRBJ1-2; V: TRBV19; size: NA; CDR3: CASSMSQGARYGYTF; DNA: TGTGCCAGTAGTATGAGTCAGGGGGCGCGGTATGGCTACACCTTC
D: NA; J: TRBJ2-1; V: TRBV5-8; size: once; CDR3: CASSLGIRQDYNEQFF; DNA: TGTGCCAGCAGCTTGGGGATTAGACAGGACTACAATGAGCAGTTCTTC
D: NA; J: TRBJ2-1; V: TRBV6-5; size: NA; CDR3: CASKTRSSYNEQFF; DNA: TGTGCCAGCAAAACTAGGAGCTCCTACAATGAGCAGTTCTTC
D: NA; J: TRBJ2-3; V: TRBV14; size: few; CDR3: CASSLYRDTQYF; DNA: TGTGCCAGCAGCCTATACAGGGATACGCAGTATTTT
D: NA; J: TRBJ2-7; V: TRBV6-5; size: once; CDR3: CASWTGAGEQYF; DNA: TGTGCCAGCTGGACAGGAGCGGGTGAGCAGTACTTC
D: NA; J: TRBJ2-1; V: TRBV30; size: NA; CDR3: CAWSIPTGPYPNEQFF; DNA: TGTGCCTGGAGTATCCCGACAGGTCCCTATCCAAATGAGCAGTTCTTC
D: TRBD1; J: TRBJ2-2; V: TRBV29-1; size: NA; CDR3: CSAATGTGTGELFF; DNA: TGCAGCGCTGCCACCGGGACAGGTACCGGGGAGCTGTTTTTT
D: TRBD2; J: TRBJ2-7; V: TRBV27; size: NA; CDR3: CASSFGGRAPYEQYF; DNA: TGTGCCAGCAGTTTCGGCGGGAGGGCCCCCTACGAGCAGTACTTC
D: NA; J: TRBJ2-6; V: TRBV7-2; size: NA; CDR3: CASSPQVGGANVLTF; DNA: TGTGCCAGCAGTCCCCAGGTTGGAGGGGCCAACGTCCTGACTTTC
D: TRBD1; J: TRBJ2-5; V: TRBV5-4; size: NA; CDR3: CASKQGGGEETQYF; DNA: TGTGCCAGCAAACAGGGGGGAGGAGAAGAGACCCAGTACTTC
D: NA; J: TRBJ1-4; V: TRBV7-9; size: NA; CDR3: CASSLAGRTSEKLFF; DNA: TGTGCCAGCAGCTTAGCGGGCAGGACATCGGAAAAACTGTTTTTT
D: NA; J: TRBJ2-1; V: TRBV14; size: NA; CDR3: CASSQELALLTNEQFF; DNA: TGTGCCAGCAGCCAAGAACTCGCGCTCCTGACAAATGAGCAGTTCTTC
D: NA; J: TRBJ1-2; V: TRBV19; size: once; CDR3: CASSIGESNYGYTF; DNA: TGTGCCAGTAGTATCGGGGAGTCCAACTATGGCTACACCTTC
D: NA; J: TRBJ1-3; V: TRBV2; size: NA; CDR3: CASSEGRRAGPRSGNTIYF; DNA: TGTGCCAGCAGTGAAGGAAGAAGGGCGGGTCCTCGCTCTGGAAACACCATATATTTT
D: NA; J: TRBJ1-1; V: TRBV19; size: NA; CDR3: CATRRVGEAFF; DNA: TGTGCAACCCGGAGGGTCGGTGAAGCTTTCTTT
D: NA; J: TRBJ1-4; V: TRBV15; size: NA; CDR3: CATSRDAGLVGATNEKLFF; DNA: TGTGCCACCAGCAGAGATGCTGGTTTGGTAGGGGCAACTAATGAAAAACTGTTTTTT
D: NA; J: TRBJ2-5; V: TRBV18; size: once; CDR3: CASSPPSAARGTQYF; DNA: TGTGCCAGCTCACCACCGTCCGCAGCCCGGGGGACCCAGTACTTC
D: NA; J: TRBJ2-1; V: TRBV30; size: NA; CDR3: CAWSVGGASYNEQFF; DNA: TGTGCCTGGAGTGTAGGCGGAGCGTCCTACAATGAGCAGTTCTTC
D: TRBD1; J: TRBJ1-2; V: TRBV10-2; size: few; CDR3: CASSSQGASGYTF; DNA: TGCGCCAGCAGTTCACAGGGGGCCAGTGGCTACACCTTC
D: NA; J: TRBJ2-7; V: TRBV10-3; size: NA; CDR3: CAISKEGADGFPYEQYF; DNA: TGTGCCATCAGTAAGGAGGGGGCGGACGGGTTTCCCTACGAGCAGTACTTC
D: NA; J: TRBJ1-1; V: TRBV5-1; size: NA; CDR3: CASSLVGAGNTEAFF; DNA: TGCGCCAGCAGCTTGGTTGGGGCAGGGAACACTGAAGCTTTCTTT
D: TRBD2; J: TRBJ2-5; V: TRBV19; size: NA; CDR3: CASSIVGTSQETQYF; DNA: TGTGCCAGTAGTATAGTTGGGACTAGCCAAGAGACCCAGTACTTC